This TCR beta chain was identified during a study of cytomegalovirus exposure and HLA in healthy donors. The CDR3 runs to 19 residues. The germline V gene has CDR1 LNHDA and CDR2 SQIVND (reference sequence). V dropped 2 bases and J dropped 6; count of bases not matched to a gene: 15. Sequencing was performed with immunoSEQ multiplex PCR; in TCRdb, only in-frame clones are kept and a portion is missing. The table has approximately 260,000 clones, about 90% seen once. The TCR sequence derives from a woman aged 25-40 years in good health and CMV-seropositive. The rearrangement uses TRBV19 and TRBJ2-7, with 14 nucleotides matching TRBD2. Sequencing used PBMCs. CDR3 sequence: CASSIRPGLAGGRFGEQYF. DNA for the CDR3: TGTGCCAGTAGTATAAGGCCCGGACTAGCGGGAGGAAGGTTTGGCGAGCAGTACTTC.